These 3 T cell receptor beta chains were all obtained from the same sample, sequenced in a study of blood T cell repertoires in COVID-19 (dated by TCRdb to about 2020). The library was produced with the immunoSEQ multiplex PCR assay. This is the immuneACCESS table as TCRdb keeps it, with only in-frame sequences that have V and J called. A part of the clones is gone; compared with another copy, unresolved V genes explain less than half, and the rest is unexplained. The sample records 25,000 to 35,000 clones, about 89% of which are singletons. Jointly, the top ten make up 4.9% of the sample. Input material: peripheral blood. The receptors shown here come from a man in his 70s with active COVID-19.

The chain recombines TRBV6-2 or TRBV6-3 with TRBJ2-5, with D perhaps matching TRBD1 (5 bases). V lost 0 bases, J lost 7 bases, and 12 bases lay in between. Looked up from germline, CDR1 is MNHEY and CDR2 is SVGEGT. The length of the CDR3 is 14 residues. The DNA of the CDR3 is TGTGCCAGCAGTTACTCGGACCCTAGGGGGACCCAGTACTTC. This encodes CASSYSDPRGTQYF.

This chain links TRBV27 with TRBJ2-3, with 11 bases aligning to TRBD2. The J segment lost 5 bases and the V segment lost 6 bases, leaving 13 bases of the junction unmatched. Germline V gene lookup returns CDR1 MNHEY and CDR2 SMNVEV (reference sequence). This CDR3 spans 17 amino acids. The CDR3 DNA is TGTGCCAGCAGACTTATAACCCTAGCGGGAGGCGGAGATACGCAGTATTTT. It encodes CASRLITLAGGGDTQYF.

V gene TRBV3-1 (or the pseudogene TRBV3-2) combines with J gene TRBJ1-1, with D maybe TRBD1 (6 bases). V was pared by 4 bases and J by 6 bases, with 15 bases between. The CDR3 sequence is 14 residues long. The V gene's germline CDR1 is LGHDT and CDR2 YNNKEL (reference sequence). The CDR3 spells CASSPVGGGSEAFF. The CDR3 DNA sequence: TGTGCCAGCAGCCCCGTAGGGGGTGGGTCTGAAGCTTTCTTT.